These T cell receptor beta chains were read from a single sample in a study of OX40 agonist ivuxolimab in advanced cancers. TCRdb's table, derived via immunoSEQ multiplex PCR, lists solely in-frame clones and lacks some. The sample consists of more than 75,000 clones, just over 90% of them appearing once. Sequenced material: CD4+ or CD8+ T cells sorted from blood, taken in a trial of the OX40 agonist ivuxolimab. The receptors stem from an adult with an advanced solid tumor such as melanoma, head and neck, liver or kidney cancer. The conserved cysteine and the conserved F or W are not part of the CDR3 here. Size is stated for part of the rows, as once, few or many counts, or as a class when the clone is expanded.

-	13	TRBV27	TRBJ2-7	ASSALGSPPYEQY
-	13	TRBV18	TRBJ1-3	ASSPGTEAGNTIY
-	10	TRBV6-1	TRBJ2-7	ASSRPTGEQY
-	14	TRBV7-8	TRBJ2-3	ASGWTGPQTTDTQY
-	12	TRBV30	TRBJ2-3	AWSSGGGTDTQY
-	13	TRBV6-6	TRBJ2-1	ASSRAAGSYNEQF
-	11	TRBV28	TRBJ2-7	ASSLGSSYEQY
-	13	TRBV7-9	TRBJ1-6	ASSLGTVDNSPLH
-	9	TRBV5-5	TRBJ1-2	ASSLYVGYT
-	12	TRBV7-8	TRBJ1-2	ASSLSGTRYGYT
-	14	TRBV6-5	TRBJ2-7	ASSYGGTGGSDEQY
-	14	TRBV6-6	TRBJ2-7	ASSPLGGETSYEQY
-	14	TRBV7-2	TRBJ2-1	ASSARLAVFYNEQF
-	13	TRBV28	TRBJ2-7	ASRTRGLLSYEQY
-	12	TRBV5-1	TRBJ2-5	ASSTGTTQETQY
-	13	TRBV2	TRBJ2-2	ASTKESGHTGELF
-	14	TRBV11-2	TRBJ2-1	ASNIGQSLDVNEQF
-	10	TRBV27	TRBJ1-2	AVGDTNYGYT
-	14	TRBV5-5	TRBJ2-5	ASSPPLTSGEETQY
once	11	TRBV7-2	TRBJ2-5	ASSQDRGETQY
-	12	TRBV5-4	TRBJ2-2	ASSPWTPTGELF
-	14	TRBV10-3	TRBJ2-3	AISETTGLWTDTQY
-	14	TRBV29-1	TRBJ2-5	SVTGTSGGRQETQY
once	11	TRBV2	TRBJ2-5	ASRAGNQETQY
-	14	TRBV10-3	TRBJ1-5	AISESGVGINQPQH
-	16	TRBV21-1	TRBJ1-1	ASSVMWGVNIMNTEAF
many	12	TRBV19	TRBJ2-1	ASSIWGTDNEQF
-	14	TRBV5-6	TRBJ2-5	ASSSTSGTSQETQY
-	12	TRBV11-2	TRBJ2-1	ASSFGAGNNEQF
once	13	TRBV9	TRBJ2-7	ASSTRLAGIHEQY
-	8	TRBV5-8	TRBJ2-5	ASSQETQY